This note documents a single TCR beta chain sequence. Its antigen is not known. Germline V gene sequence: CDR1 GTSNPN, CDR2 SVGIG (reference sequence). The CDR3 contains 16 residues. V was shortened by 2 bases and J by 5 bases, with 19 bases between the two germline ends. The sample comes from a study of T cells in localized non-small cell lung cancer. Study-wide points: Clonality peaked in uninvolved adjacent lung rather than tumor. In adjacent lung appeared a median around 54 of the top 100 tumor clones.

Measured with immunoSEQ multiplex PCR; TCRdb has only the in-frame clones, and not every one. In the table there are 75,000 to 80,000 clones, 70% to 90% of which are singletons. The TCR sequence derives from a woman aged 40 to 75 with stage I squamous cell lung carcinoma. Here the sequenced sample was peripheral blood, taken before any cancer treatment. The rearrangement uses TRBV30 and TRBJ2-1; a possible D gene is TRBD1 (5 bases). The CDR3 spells CAWSPLDIRGHNEQFF. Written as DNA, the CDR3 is TGTGCCTGGAGTCCCCTGGACATAAGGGGCCACAATGAGCAGTTCTTC.